The 26 T cell receptor beta chains in this list originate from one sample, sequenced in a study of shared clonotypes between healthy human individuals. Method: immunoSEQ multiplex PCR; TCRdb's copy keeps in-frame clones and lacks some. The table has 600,000 to 750,000 clones, just under 75% seen once. Material for sequencing was memory CD4+ T cells sorted from blood. The subset is: CD45RA-negative fraction. These TCRs come from a woman under 40 in good health.

V usage is TRBV28 and J usage is TRBJ2-7; 10 bases line up with TRBD2. Germline V CDR1 and CDR2: MDHEN, SYDVKM. The V gene end was trimmed by 7 bases and the J gene end by 7 bases; junction bases not matched to a gene: 13. CDR3 length: 15 amino acids. The CDR3 DNA reads TGTGCCAGCATGGTCGAACTAGCGGGACGGAGGGAGCAGTACTTC. This encodes CASMVELAGRREQYF.

The chain is built from TRBV29-1 and TRBJ2-7, with D uncertain. V shed 6 bases and J shed 3 bases, with 9 bases lying between them. CDR3 length: 11 residues. Germline V gene data show CDR1 as SQVTM and CDR2 as ANQGSEA. CDR3 sequence reads: CSVLSGYEQYF. The CDR3 DNA is TGCAGCGTCCTGTCAGGCTACGAGCAGTACTTC.

This chain connects TRBV28 to TRBJ2-5; TRBD1 agrees at 9 bases. Trimming at V came to 5 bases and at J to 5 bases, leaving 15 bases not matched to a gene. CDR1 is MDHEN, CDR2 SYDVKM, per germline. The CDR3 sequence is 17 residues long. CDR3 in DNA: TGTGCCAGCAGTCAAGTCCCGGGACAGGGTAATTGGGAGACCCAGTACTTC. The encoded protein is CASSQVPGQGNWETQYF. Full variable domain (remainder filled in from reference TRBV28 and TRBJ2-5): DVKVTQSSRYLVKRTGEKVFLECVQDMDHENMFWYRQDPGLGLRLIYFSYDVKMKEKGDIPEGYSVSREKKERFSLILESASTNQTSMYLCASSQVPGQGNWETQYFGPGTRLLVL.

The CDR3 reads CAWSVGFRQGSLDEKLFF. The DNA for the CDR3 is TGTGCCTGGAGTGTAGGGTTCCGTCAGGGAAGTTTGGATGAAAAACTGTTTTTT. The chain employs TRBV30 and TRBJ1-4; tentative D call: TRBD1 (5 bases). The CDR3 is made up of 18 amino acids. Trimming pared 0 bases from V and 6 bases from J, leaving 23 bases between. Germline CDR1 reads GTSNPN; CDR2 reads SVGIG (reference sequence).

The V call is TRBV30, the J call TRBJ1-6, with TRBD1 as a possible D gene (6 bases). Trimming left V 4 bases short and J 7 bases short, with 17 bases between. Germline-derived CDR1 and CDR2 are GTSNPN and SVGIG (reference sequence). The CDR3 loop spans 15 amino acids. The CDR3 reads CAWTKKGVLNSPLHF. For the CDR3, the DNA is TGTGCCTGGACGAAGAAGGGGGTGCTCAATTCACCCCTCCACTTT.

The CDR3 spells CASRDRGTDTQYF. CDR3 DNA sequence: TGCGCCAGCCGGGACAGAGGAACAGATACGCAGTATTTT. The chain recombines TRBV10-2 with TRBJ2-3; 7 bases map to TRBD1. CDR3 length equals 13 residues. The ends lost 8 bases at V and 3 bases at J; junction bases unmatched: 5. Germline V lookup: CDR1 WSHSY, CDR2 SAAADI.

The genes are TRBV11-2 and TRBJ2-7; 10 positions agree with TRBD2. The CDR3 covers 15 residues. Germline lookup yields CDR1 SGHAT and CDR2 FQNNGV. Losses at the gene ends were 3 bases for V and 3 bases for J; bases not matched to a gene: 5. This chain's CDR3 is CASSLRTSGSYEQYF. The CDR3 nucleotides read TGTGCCAGCAGCTTGCGGACTAGCGGAAGCTACGAGCAGTACTTC.

This clone was picked up many times. Other DNA sequences in the same sample also yield this CDR3. This chain connects TRBV5-1 to TRBJ2-1; 9 nucleotides align to TRBD1. Germline CDR1 and CDR2: SGHRS and YFSETQ. Trimming cost V 0 bases and J 3 bases; bases outside gene matches: 1. The CDR3 has 15 amino acids. The CDR3 coding sequence is TGCGCCAGCAGCTTGGGGGACAGGGACTACAATGAGCAGTTCTTC. Encoded protein: CASSLGDRDYNEQFF.

As to this clone: The same CDR3 also results from other DNA sequences found in this sample. The V gene is TRBV20-1, the J gene TRBJ2-5, with D unresolved. The ends were cut back, 3 bases at V and 3 bases at J, with 5 bases in the middle. Germline V gene lookup returns CDR1 DFQATT and CDR2 SNEGSKA (reference sequence). The CDR3 spans 11 residues. The CDR3 bases are TGCAGTGCTAGGGACGAAGAGACCCAGTACTTC. Amino acids: CSARDEETQYF.

The CDR3: CSVSRGGQYNEQFF. The CDR3 DNA sequence: TGCAGCGTGTCCCGGGGGGGCCAGTACAATGAGCAGTTCTTC. This rearrangement joins TRBV29-1 to TRBJ2-1; 8 positions match TRBD2. CDR3 length: 14 amino acids. CDR1 SQVTM and CDR2 ANQGSEA come from the germline V gene. V shed 6 bases and J 4 bases; nucleotides not matched to a gene: 8.

V and J are TRBV7-6 and TRBJ2-1; 8 bases are a match to TRBD2. The V and J ends lost 4 bases and 8 bases, in that order; junction bases with no gene match: 13. The CDR3 runs 16 residues. Looked up from germline, CDR1 is SGHVS and CDR2 is FNYEAQ. Here the CDR3 reads CASSSSLRTSTDEQFF. CDR3 in DNA: TGTGCCAGCAGCTCCTCGCTCAGGACTAGCACGGATGAGCAGTTCTTC.

This clone was seen at least ten times. The chain combines TRBV27 with TRBJ2-2; D remains unclear. Per the germline V gene, CDR1 is MNHEY and CDR2 is SMNVEV (reference sequence). This CDR3 has 14 residues. V lost 0 bases and J lost 4, with 6 bases in between. CDR3 residues: CASSLSYATGELFF. CDR3 nucleotide sequence: TGTGCCAGCAGTTTATCGTATGCCACCGGGGAGCTGTTTTTT.

The chain joins TRBV5-1 to TRBJ1-2; D is uncertain. Trimming removed 7 bases from V and 4 bases from J, with 17 bases in between. Germline CDR1 reads SGHRS; CDR2 reads YFSETQ. The CDR3 sequence is 14 residues long. The CDR3 sequence: CASRIDRELYGYTF. The CDR3 DNA follows: TGCGCCAGCCGAATCGACCGCGAACTCTATGGCTACACCTTC.

This clone came up once. A much bigger clone sits one base away, suggesting this may be a read error. The chain is built from TRBV2 and TRBJ2-5, with TRBD1 matching over 11 bases. The better agreement between TRBJ2-7 and the DNA end casts doubt on the J call. Germline CDR1 is SNHLY and CDR2 is FYNNEI. This CDR3 region has 14 residues. CDR3 region: CASSPGTGGYEQYF. The CDR3 DNA follows: TGTGCCAGCAGCCCCGGGACAGGGGGCTACGAGCAGTACTTC.

V is TRBV27 and J is TRBJ2-2, with D perhaps matching TRBD2 (7 bases). The CDR3 has 16 residues. V gave up 4 bases and J gave up 0 bases, with 12 bases separating them. CDR1 is MNHEY, CDR2 SMNVEV, per germline (reference sequence). CDR3 sequence: CASSYLGGANTGELFF. The CDR3 bases are TGTGCCAGCAGTTACTTAGGGGGGGCGAACACCGGGGAGCTGTTTTTT.

The genes are TRBV28 and TRBJ1-4, with a possible D match to TRBD1 (5 bases). The germline gives CDR1 MDHEN, CDR2 SYDVKM. This CDR3 region has 14 residues. Trimming left V 7 bases short and J 11 bases short, with 20 bases between. The CDR3 reads CASNPGPESRKLFF. The CDR3 region has the DNA TGTGCCAGCAACCCGGGGCCGGAGTCCAGGAAACTGTTTTTT.

The V and J genes are TRBV5-4 and TRBJ2-3; D is possibly TRBD1 or TRBD2 (5 bases each). With 4 bases removed from V and 2 bases from J, the gap between germline ends came to 11 bases. Germline CDR1 SGHNT, CDR2 YYREEE (reference sequence). The CDR3 is 14 amino acids. CDR3 coding DNA: TGTGCCAGCAGCCTCCGGGGCCTCACAGATACGCAGTATTTT. Translating gives CASSLRGLTDTQYF. The variable domain in full, completed from reference TRBV5-4 and TRBJ2-3, reads ETGVTQSPTHLIKTRGQQVTLRCSSQSGHNTVSWYQQALGQGPQFIFQYYREEENGRGNFPPRFSGLQFPNYSSELNVNALELDDSALYLCASSLRGLTDTQYFGPGTRLTVL.

This chain uses TRBV4-1 with TRBJ2-1; TRBD2 aligns across 13 bases. V lost 2 bases, J lost 8 bases, and 6 bases stayed unmatched. Germline CDR1 and CDR2: MGHRA and YSYEKL. The CDR3 extends over 16 amino acids. CDR3 DNA sequence: TGCGCCAGCAGCCAAACCGGACTAGCGGGAGCGTATGAGCAGTTCTTC. Translation gives CASSQTGLAGAYEQFF.

The V gene is TRBV6-1, the J gene TRBJ1-5; D is uncertain. The germline V gene has CDR1 MNHNS and CDR2 SASEGT. CDR3 length: 12 amino acids. The V gene lost 7 bases and the J gene lost 3 bases, with 7 bases spanning the gap. The chain's CDR3 is CASKRINQPQHF. Here the CDR3 DNA reads TGTGCCAGCAAACGGATCAATCAGCCCCAGCATTTT.

The J gene is TRBJ2-3, the V gene TRBV19, with D unclear. The length of the CDR3 is 14 residues. Per the germline V gene, CDR1 is LNHDA and CDR2 is SQIVND (reference sequence). Between the trimmed V and J ends, which lost 5 bases and 1 base, there was a span of 10 bases. The CDR3 region is CASSLTKGTDTQYF. The DNA for the CDR3 is TGTGCCAGTAGTCTAACTAAGGGCACAGATACGCAGTATTTT.

V is TRBV7-9 and J is TRBJ2-5; D gene unclear. The CDR3 extends over 13 amino acids. With 6 bases removed from V and 5 bases from J, the gap between germline ends came to 13 bases. From germline, CDR1 is SEHNR and CDR2 FQNEAQ (reference sequence). CDR3 amino acids: CASSSVALETQYF. The CDR3 DNA follows: TGTGCCAGCAGTTCGGTGGCTTTGGAGACCCAGTACTTC.

About this clone itself: Other nucleotide sequences in the sample specify the same CDR3. The gene calls are TRBV28 and TRBJ2-2; TRBD2 aligns across 7 bases. The germline V gene encodes CDR1 MDHEN and CDR2 SYDVKM. The CDR3 is 15 residues long. V lost 3 bases, J lost 0 bases, and 1 base stayed unmatched. CDR3 sequence: CASSLGGSNTGELFF. The DNA for the CDR3 is TGTGCCAGCAGTTTGGGGGGGTCGAACACCGGGGAGCTGTTTTTT.

This sequence joins TRBV21-1 and TRBJ2-7; the D call TRBD1 from the table was never checked on the DNA. TRBV21-1 is labeled a pseudogene. This CDR3 contains 16 residues. The CDR3 sequence: CASSKVDRVNSYEQYF. The CDR3 coding sequence is TGTGCCAGCAGCAAAGTTGACAGGGTGAATTCCTACGAGCAGTACTTC.

The chain is built from TRBV16 and TRBJ2-7, with TRBD2 matching 7 bases. Germline CDR1 reads KGHSY; CDR2 reads FQNENV. This CDR3 comprises 15 residues. The V gene end was trimmed by 5 bases and the J gene end by 7 bases; junction bases not matched to a gene: 14. CDR3 nucleotides: TGTGCCAGCAGCAAAAAAGCGGGGACCGCTCGGGAGCAGTACTTC. Amino acid sequence: CASSKKAGTAREQYF.

This chain connects TRBV19 to TRBJ1-5; D might be TRBD1 (6 bases). Trimming took off 5 bases at V and 5 bases at J, with 10 bases between the two ends. Germline V gene lookup returns CDR1 LNHDA and CDR2 SQIVND (reference sequence). The CDR3 extends over 13 amino acids. CDR3 in DNA: TGTGCCAGTAGTTCACAGGGTTATCAGCCCCAGCATTTT. Translating gives CASSSQGYQPQHF.

V and J are TRBV2 and TRBJ2-1; 7 positions agree with TRBD2. This CDR3 spans 16 amino acids. Germline V gene lookup returns CDR1 SNHLY and CDR2 FYNNEI. Trimming at V came to 6 bases and at J to 1 base, leaving 9 bases not matched to a gene. In DNA form, the CDR3 reads TGTGCCAGCAGCGCCCTGGGAGGGATGTCCTACAATGAGCAGTTCTTC. It yields the protein CASSALGGMSYNEQFF. The whole variable domain, remainder taken from reference TRBV2 and TRBJ2-1, is EPEVTQTPSHQVTQMGQEVILRCVPISNHLYFYWYRQILGQKVEFLVSFYNNEISEKSEIFDDQFSVERPDGSNFTLKIRSTKLEDSAMYFCASSALGGMSYNEQFFGPGTRLTVL.